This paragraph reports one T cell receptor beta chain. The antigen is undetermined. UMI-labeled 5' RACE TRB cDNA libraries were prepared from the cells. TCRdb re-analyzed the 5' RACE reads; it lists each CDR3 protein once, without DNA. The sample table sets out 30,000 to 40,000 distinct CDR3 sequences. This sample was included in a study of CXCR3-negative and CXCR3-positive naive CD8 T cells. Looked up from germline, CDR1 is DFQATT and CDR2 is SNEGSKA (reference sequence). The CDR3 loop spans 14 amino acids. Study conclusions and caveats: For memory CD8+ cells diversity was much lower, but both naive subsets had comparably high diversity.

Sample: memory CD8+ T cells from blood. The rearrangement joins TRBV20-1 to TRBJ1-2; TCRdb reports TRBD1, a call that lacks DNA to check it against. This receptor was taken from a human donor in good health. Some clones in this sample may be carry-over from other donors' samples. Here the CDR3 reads CSARVPEDRGPGVF.